A single sample gave rise to the 8 T cell receptor beta chains below, sequenced in a study of blood T cell repertoires in COVID-19. TCRdb's table, derived via immunoSEQ multiplex PCR, lists solely in-frame clones and lacks some. The sample yields roughly 180,000 clones, about 85% seen once. Sequences were obtained from peripheral blood. The source is a woman aged 55 to 70 with acute or convalescent COVID-19.

V is TRBV19 and J is TRBJ2-7, with TRBD1 matching 9 bases. Germline trimming cut 5 bases from V and 5 bases from J; bases unmatched to any gene: 10. CDR1 and CDR2 (germline): LNHDA, SQIVND (reference sequence). This CDR3 is 15 amino acids long. The CDR3 is CASSETGGLIDEQYF. For the CDR3, the DNA is TGTGCCAGTAGTGAAACAGGGGGCCTTATCGACGAGCAGTACTTC.

This chain joins TRBV21-1 and TRBJ2-1; the D call of TRBD2 is as the table states it, not checked on the DNA. TRBV21-1 is termed a pseudogene. The CDR3 loop spans 20 amino acids. The CDR3 DNA sequence: TGTGCCAGCAGCAAAGACGAGTGGGGGCCGGGACTAGCCGGGTACAATGAGCAGTTCTTC. It is translated as CASSKDEWGPGLAGYNEQFF.

V usage is TRBV24-1 and J usage is TRBJ2-1; 9 bases map to TRBD2. This CDR3 region has 16 residues. The V gene's germline CDR1 is KGHDR and CDR2 SFDVKD. Trimming cost V 0 bases and J 8 bases; bases outside gene matches: 7. CDR3 in amino acids: CATSDLRFAGGDEQFF. Written as DNA, the CDR3 is TGTGCCACCAGTGATTTGAGATTCGCGGGAGGGGATGAGCAGTTCTTC.

The CDR3 spells CASSLRSPDTQYF. The DNA for the CDR3 is TGTGCCAGCAGCCTCCGGAGCCCCGATACGCAGTATTTT. J is TRBJ2-3 and V is TRBV28; D is unclear. Trimming stripped 6 bases from V and 6 bases from J, with 13 bases between. CDR1 and CDR2 from the germline V gene are MDHEN and SYDVKM. This CDR3 has 13 amino acids.

The chain couples TRBV6-2 or TRBV6-3 to TRBJ2-3, with 7 bases fitting TRBD2. V lost 2 bases to trimming and J lost 6 bases; unmatched junction nucleotides: 5. The CDR3 has 14 amino acids. From germline, CDR1 is MNHEY and CDR2 SVGEGT. In nucleotides, the CDR3 is TGTGCCAGCAGTTACGGGCGGGAGTCTGATACGCAGTATTTT. Amino acid sequence: CASSYGRESDTQYF.

CDR3 sequence: CASSEAPGNFAFF. In DNA form, the CDR3 reads TGTGCCAGCAGTGAAGCGCCAGGGAATTTCGCTTTCTTT. The chain has TRBV6-1 and TRBJ1-1, with a tentative D call TRBD1 (5 bases). Trimming left V 0 bases short and J 11 bases short, with 13 bases between. The CDR3 totals 13 residues. The germline gives CDR1 MNHNS, CDR2 SASEGT.

This chain joins TRBV29-1 and TRBJ1-5; TRBD1 agrees at 8 bases. V shed 4 bases and J 2 bases; nucleotides not matched to a gene: 4. Per the germline V gene, CDR1 is SQVTM and CDR2 is ANQGSEA. The CDR3 loop spans 14 amino acids. The CDR3 DNA sequence: TGCAGCGTTGCCGACAGGGGTGGCAATCAGCCCCAGCATTTT. This translates into CSVADRGGNQPQHF.

V gene TRBV7-8 combines with J gene TRBJ2-7, with D possibly being TRBD2 (6 bases). The CDR3 runs 15 residues. Germline lookup yields CDR1 SGHVS and CDR2 FQNEAQ. Trimming took 3 bases from V and 4 from J, leaving 16 bases between them. CDR3: CASSLLAVTGYEQYF. The CDR3 DNA is TGTGCCAGCAGCTTGTTAGCGGTGACGGGTTACGAGCAGTACTTC. The whole variable domain, remainder taken from reference TRBV7-8 and TRBJ2-7, is GAGVSQSPRYKVAKRGQDVALRCDPISGHVSLFWYQQALGQGPEFLTYFQNEAQLDKSGLPSDRFFAERPEGSVSTLKIQRTQQEDSAVYLCASSLLAVTGYEQYFGPGTRLTVT.